This T cell receptor beta chain was sequenced during a study of shared clonotypes between healthy human individuals. Partitioning of CD4+ cells yielded a CD45RA+ naive subset and a CD45RA-negative memory subset. This clone was seen a single time. Its matching antigen is unknown. Study-level points and caveats: Naive subsets typically showed greater estimated richness than memory subsets.

This CDR3 contains 13 residues. V lost 3 bases and J lost 9; bases outside the gene matches: 4. Germline V gives CDR1 KGHSH, CDR2 LQKENI. Splitting of each subset's genomic DNA was done evenly across several immunoSEQ plates. The assay was immunoSEQ multiplex PCR, and TCRdb's table has in-frame clones only and misses some. The sample lists approximately 2.5 million clones; around 94% were seen once. This receptor was identified in a man younger than 35 in good health. The material sequenced was naive CD4+ T cells sorted from blood. The subset was: CD45RA+ positively selected. The rearrangement uses TRBV18 and TRBJ2-1, with 8 bases lining up with TRBD2. The CDR3 sequence: CASSPGLGVEQFF. DNA for the CDR3: TGTGCCAGCTCACCGGGACTAGGTGTTGAGCAGTTCTTC.